Listed below are T cell receptor beta chains from one sample, sequenced in a study of blood T cells in healthy people across ages. TCRdb reprocessed the 5' RACE reads via MiXCR and lists one record per CDR3 protein. The repertoire holds hundreds of thousands of distinct CDR3 sequences, with 40% to 50% as singletons. The sample taken for sequencing was blood. The receptors come from a man in his sixties in good health. Both conserved end residues are part of each CDR3. A D gene is named only where the DNA matches it firmly. Clone size is stated in some rows and not others, as once, few, many or a class when expanded.

D gene	V gene	clone size	J gene	CDR3 DNA	CDR3 protein
-	TRBV7-9	few	TRBJ2-5	TGTGCCAGCAGCCTTAACGGGGGATCGGCCCAAGAGACCCAGTACTTC	CASSLNGGSAQETQYF
-	TRBV7-2	-	TRBJ2-1	TGTACCAGCAGCTCCATATTGGGGAGCTCCTACAATGAGCAGTTCTTC	CTSSSILGSSYNEQFF
-	TRBV6-6	-	TRBJ1-1	TGTGCCAGCAGTAACGACAGAAACACTGAAGCTTTCTTT	CASSNDRNTEAFF
-	TRBV29-1	-	TRBJ2-2	TGCAGCGTTGAAGGTGGGACCGGGGAGCTGTTTTTT	CSVEGGTGELFF
-	TRBV20-1	few	TRBJ1-6	TGCAGTGCTAGAGGCAACAGGGTCGACTCTTCACCCCTCCACTTT	CSARGNRVDSSPLHF
TRBD1	TRBV10-2	few	TRBJ2-1	TGCGCCAGCAGTGAGGGACAGGCAACCTACAATGAGCAGTTCTTC	CASSEGQATYNEQFF
-	TRBV27	-	TRBJ2-7	TGTGCCAGCAGTTTATCTTACGGCAGGGTGAGCTCCTACGAGCAGTACTTC	CASSLSYGRVSSYEQYF
-	TRBV5-1	-	TRBJ2-7	TGCGCCAGCAGTAGGGAGAGGTCCTACGAGCAGTACTTC	CASSRERSYEQYF
TRBD1	TRBV6-1	-	TRBJ2-7	TGTGCCAGCAGTCGGGACAGGGGAATTACATACTACGAGCAGTACTTC	CASSRDRGITYYEQYF
-	TRBV4-3	-	TRBJ1-6	TGCGCCAGCAGCTCCGGCGGCTATTCACCCCTCCACTTT	CASSSGGYSPLHF
TRBD1	TRBV2	few	TRBJ2-1	TGTGCCAGGCGCGATGCAAGGACAGGCACGGGCAATGAGCAGTTCTTC	CARRDARTGTGNEQFF
-	TRBV6-1	few	TRBJ1-1	TGTGCCAGCAGTGAAGCGGGTTTCGCTGAAGCTTTCTTT	CASSEAGFAEAFF
TRBD1	TRBV18	few	TRBJ1-4	TGTGCCAGCTCTACTCTTCAGGGGGTCTTTAATGAAAAACTGTTTTTT	CASSTLQGVFNEKLFF